The sequence of this T cell receptor (beta chain) was determined in a study of T cell clonotyping in hematopoietic cell transplantation. Recipients were bled about 28 days pretransplant and at posttransplant days 30, 100, 180. Produced via immunoSEQ multiplex PCR; TCRdb's table is partial and in-frame only. The repertoire holds 3,500 to 4,500 clones, with 60% to 80% as singletons. CDR3 length: 12 amino acids. Germline CDR1 is SGDLS and CDR2 is YYNGEE. This material consisted of PBMCs, taken 100 days after allogeneic stem cell transplant. This clonotype originated in a male patient between 60 and 69 years old who had an allogeneic stem cell transplant, so the T cells may come from the graft donor. Some clones in this sample may be carry-over from other donors' samples. The J gene is TRBJ2-5, the V gene TRBV9, with D unresolved. The DNA matches TRBJ2-7 better at its end, which makes the J call doubtful. The CDR3 here is CASSYDGYEQYF. CDR3 in DNA: TGTGCCAGCAGCTATGACGGCTACGAGCAGTACTTC.